These T cell receptor beta chains were read from a single sample in a study of identical twins. TCRdb recomputed calls from the 5' RACE reads with MiXCR, one row per CDR3 protein. This sample has approximately 1.8 million distinct CDR3 sequences, with under 35% found just once. The specimen was cord blood. These receptors were taken from a newborn girl in good health. Both conserved end residues are part of each CDR3. The order of the fields is clone size, D gene, V gene, J gene, CDR3 protein, CDR3 DNA. D genes are given only for firm matches. Only some rows state a clone size, as once, few, many or a class for expanded clones.

few	.	TRBV3-1	TRBJ1-1	CASSQAGANTEAFF	TGTGCCAGCAGCCAGGCAGGGGCGAACACTGAAGCTTTCTTT
.	.	TRBV3-1	TRBJ2-7	CAGSQAAGASYEQYF	TGTGCCGGCAGCCAAGCAGCAGGGGCATCCTACGAGCAGTACTTC
few	.	TRBV14	TRBJ1-2	CASSQDLLRPSYGYTF	TGTGCCAGCAGCCAAGATCTTCTAAGACCGTCCTATGGCTACACCTTC
.	.	TRBV7-2	TRBJ1-2	CASSLDPGNGYTF	TGTGCCAGCAGCTTAGACCCCGGGAATGGCTACACCTTC
.	TRBD1	TRBV20-1	TRBJ1-2	CSASFRGNYGYTF	TGCAGTGCTAGCTTCAGGGGGAACTATGGCTACACCTTC
.	TRBD1	TRBV12-3/TRBV12-4	TRBJ1-6	CASKRRGTGFRALHF	TGTGCCAGCAAGAGAAGGGGGACAGGGTTTAGAGCCCTCCACTTT
.	.	TRBV25-1	TRBJ2-7	CVSSAPGDKIYEQYF	TGTGTCAGCAGTGCCCCCGGGGATAAAATCTACGAGCAGTACTTC
.	TRBD1	TRBV6-1	TRBJ2-7	CASSEEAGGSYNEQYF	TGTGCCAGCAGTGAAGAGGCAGGGGGCTCCTACAATGAGCAGTACTTC
.	.	TRBV20-1	TRBJ2-3	CSASITSTDTQYF	TGCAGTGCTAGTATAACTAGCACAGATACGCAGTATTTT
few	.	TRBV27	TRBJ2-3	CASSLYARGDTQYF	TGTGCCAGCAGTTTATACGCGCGGGGTGATACGCAGTATTTT
few	.	TRBV11-1	TRBJ2-5	CASSPRAARETQYF	TGTGCCAGCAGCCCACGTGCGGCCAGGGAGACCCAGTACTTC
many	TRBD1	TRBV16	TRBJ1-5	CASSQTGSNQPQHF	TGTGCCAGCAGCCAGACAGGGAGCAATCAGCCCCAGCATTTT
.	.	TRBV6-2/TRBV6-3	TRBJ1-4	CASSYLDLTNEKLFF	TGTGCCAGCTCTTACCTGGACTTAACTAATGAAAAACTGTTTTTT
.	.	TRBV5-1	TRBJ2-3	CASSEGVPTDAQYF	TGCGCCAGCAGTGAGGGAGTACCTACAGATGCGCAGTATTTT
.	.	TRBV7-9	TRBJ2-2	CASSYPMTGELFF	TGTGCCAGCAGCTACCCCATGACCGGGGAGCTGTTTTTT
few	.	TRBV12-3/TRBV12-4	TRBJ2-1	CASSLVARVTNEQFF	TGTGCCAGCAGTTTAGTAGCACGGGTGACCAATGAGCAGTTCTTC
.	TRBD2	TRBV10-2	TRBJ2-1	CASRISGGAYNEQFF	TGCGCCAGCAGAATTAGCGGGGGGGCCTACAATGAGCAGTTCTTC
few	.	TRBV25-1	TRBJ1-2	CASSGGEDYGYTF	TGTGCCAGCAGTGGAGGGGAAGACTATGGCTACACCTTC
few	.	TRBV6-1	TRBJ1-5	CASSEGIYHSNQPQHF	TGTGCCAGCAGTGAAGGTATATACCATAGCAATCAGCCCCAGCATTTT
few	.	TRBV20-1	TRBJ1-2	CSARDQWGHGYTF	TGCAGTGCTAGAGATCAATGGGGGCATGGCTACACCTTC
.	TRBD1	TRBV20-1	TRBJ2-7	CSATGTGFRAFNEQYF	TGCAGTGCCACCGGGACAGGGTTTAGGGCCTTCAACGAGCAGTACTTC
.	.	TRBV25-1	TRBJ2-3	CASSEWGPRGTDTQYF	TGTGCCAGCAGTGAATGGGGCCCCAGGGGAACAGATACGCAGTATTTT
.	.	TRBV2	TRBJ1-2	CASSEQGNLTPDGYTF	TGTGCCAGCAGTGAACAGGGTAATCTTACCCCCGATGGCTACACCTTC
few	TRBD2	TRBV7-8	TRBJ2-3	CASSFSGLASFTDTQYF	TGTGCCAGCAGCTTTTCCGGACTAGCTTCATTCACAGATACGCAGTATTTT
.	.	TRBV4-2	TRBJ2-7	CASSQVGLDLYEQYF	TGTGCCAGCAGCCAAGTGGGACTGGACCTCTACGAGCAGTACTTC
.	TRBD1	TRBV5-1	TRBJ2-5	CASSRGTGVQETQYF	TGCGCCAGCAGCCGCGGGACAGGGGTACAAGAGACCCAGTACTTC
.	TRBD1	TRBV5-1	TRBJ1-4	CASSSGTGEEKLFF	TGCGCCAGCAGCTCCGGGACAGGGGAGGAAAAACTGTTTTTT
few	TRBD1	TRBV24-1	TRBJ2-1	CATGTGGDEQFF	TGTGCCACCGGGACAGGGGGCGATGAGCAGTTCTTC
.	.	TRBV19	TRBJ1-5	CASSIRAGQPQHF	TGTGCCAGTAGTATCAGGGCAGGACAGCCCCAGCATTTT
.	TRBD1	TRBV29-1	TRBJ1-2	CSVEGQGFGHGYTF	TGCAGCGTTGAGGGACAGGGGTTTGGTCATGGCTACACCTTC
many	TRBD2	TRBV28	TRBJ2-4	CASIRGGKNIQYF	TGTGCCAGCATTCGGGGGGGGAAAAACATTCAGTACTTC
.	TRBD1	TRBV18	TRBJ1-4	CASSPGDRGKEKLFF	TGTGCCAGCTCACCGGGGGACAGGGGTAAAGAAAAACTGTTTTTT
few	TRBD2	TRBV11-1	TRBJ2-1	CASSIHSGRPYNEQFF	TGTGCCAGCAGCATTCATAGCGGGAGGCCCTACAATGAGCAGTTCTTC
.	.	TRBV7-9	TRBJ1-1	CAGMRANTEAFF	TGTGCCGGAATGAGGGCGAACACTGAAGCTTTCTTT
.	.	TRBV30	TRBJ1-5	CAWSMGSSQPQHF	TGTGCCTGGAGTATGGGGAGTAGTCAGCCCCAGCATTTT
.	TRBD1	TRBV27	TRBJ2-5	CASSLLGHRGPKGETQYF	TGTGCCAGCAGTTTATTGGGCCACAGGGGGCCGAAGGGAGAGACCCAGTACTTC
.	TRBD1	TRBV29-1	TRBJ2-7	CSVANRDSLYEQYF	TGCAGCGTTGCAAACCGGGACAGTCTCTACGAGCAGTACTTC
.	.	TRBV6-2/TRBV6-3	TRBJ1-1	CASSYVQGMEAFF	TGTGCCAGCAGTTACGTGCAGGGGATGGAAGCTTTCTTT
few	.	TRBV7-2	TRBJ2-5	CASSLYGGTQYF	TGTGCCAGCAGCTTATATGGGGGGACCCAGTACTTC
few	TRBD1	TRBV5-1	TRBJ1-1	CASSQLQGARGRDTEAFF	TGCGCCAGCAGCCAACTACAGGGGGCGCGGGGTAGGGACACTGAAGCTTTCTTT
.	.	TRBV20-1	TRBJ1-5	CSARPSNQNQPQHF	TGCAGTGCTAGACCCTCTAACCAGAATCAGCCCCAGCATTTT
.	TRBD2	TRBV12-3/TRBV12-4	TRBJ2-7	CASSLLVGLAGEDSYEQYF	TGTGCCAGCAGCCTTCTAGTCGGACTAGCGGGAGAAGACTCCTACGAGCAGTACTTC
few	TRBD2	TRBV28	TRBJ2-7	CASRPGGLSYNEQYF	TGTGCCAGCAGACCGGGAGGCCTCTCCTACAATGAGCAGTACTTC
.	.	TRBV20-1	TRBJ2-5	CSATHGDWETRYF	TGCAGTGCCACCCATGGTGATTGGGAGACCCGGTACTTC
few	TRBD2	TRBV2	TRBJ2-1	CASRGLAGNPNEQFF	TGTGCCAGCCGCGGACTAGCGGGTAATCCCAATGAGCAGTTCTTC
.	.	TRBV20-1	TRBJ2-7	CSALRDFSYEQYF	TGCAGTGCTTTGAGGGACTTCTCCTACGAGCAGTACTTC
few	.	TRBV20-1	TRBJ1-2	CSARVGIYGYTF	TGCAGTGCTAGGGTTGGTATCTATGGCTACACCTTC
few	TRBD1	TRBV12-3/TRBV12-4	TRBJ2-7	CASSLLHRGQDEQYF	TGTGCCAGCAGTTTACTCCACAGGGGGCAGGACGAGCAGTACTTC
.	.	TRBV20-1	TRBJ2-5	CSAPQRVRAETQYF	TGCAGTGCTCCCCAGCGGGTGAGAGCTGAGACCCAGTACTTC
.	TRBD2	TRBV29-1	TRBJ2-1	CSGDYLHNEQFF	TGCAGCGGGGACTATCTGCACAATGAGCAGTTCTTC